This T cell receptor beta chain is from a study of molecular identifiers for immune sequencing clone quantification listed by TCRdb under 2018. Notes on the research overall: For a replicate experiment, RNA from about 21,000 or 97,000 naive CD8 T cells was divided into five aliquots, of which four were sequenced. The study was a methods study using CD8 T cells to benchmark molecular-identifier clustering-based TCR repertoire sequencing (MIDCIRS) and TCR RNA copy counting.

This clonotype was seen at least ten times. Its antigen remains unidentified. There are no base qualities to consult, and no much larger clone falls within one base. Receptors were amplified or captured by PCR. For sequencing, an Illumina HiSeq 4000 was employed. Bulk TCR libraries were prepared as previously described, using TCR primers listed in Table S5. Total RNA was purified with the Qiagen AllPrep DNA/RNA kit. Before analysis, reads from multiple sequencing runs of the same library were pooled. On the authors' methods: Reads were retained only if the reads had an exact TCR constant sequence, and the retained reads were trimmed to 150 nt and grouped according to their 12-nt molecular barcodes. Reads in each barcode group were sub-clustered using a 15% Levenshtein threshold, and a quality-weighted consensus sequence was built for each RNA molecule. Non-functional sequences were filtered out, along with any lower-count sequence sitting one edit away from another sequence. Based on fitting two negative binomial distributions, any barcode sub-cluster with under 20% of the maximum read count was discarded. In TCRdb, the public reads were trimmed at Q25 with fastp and aligned with MiXCR, with productive beta chains retained. Identical CDR3 proteins give one entry, which carries the most common genes and DNA. The V and J calls, along with clone size, are taken from TCRdb and not from the paper's own processing. For this sample there are about 640,000 distinct CDR3 sequences; just under 20% appear just once. Around 0.86% of the sample is in the top ten clones.

Paper-wide results and their limitations: In CMV-specific effector cells, clones with more than 20 RNA copies contained over 99% of molecules, whereas in naive cells such clones contained under 1% of molecules. The naive libraries included spiked-in Jurkat TCR RNA (about 9 copies' worth), and this Jurkat TCR RNA is not part of the donor repertoire. Identical TCR molecules sharing a barcode could cause highly expanded clone sizes to be underestimated. Spiked-in Jurkat TCR RNA equivalent to a single cell was reported to be detectable even among one million naive CD8 T cells. Without barcode sub-clustering, chimeric consensus sequences inflated TCR diversity; chimeras reached as high as 47%. Modeling gave about 3 recovered TCR RNA copies per cell versus around 10 by digital PCR, implying around 30% capture efficiency.

Libraries of naive CD8 T cells were generated from about 19,000 to 1,100,000 sorted cells, with 10%, 30% or 50% of the purified RNA used. On a BD FACSAria II, naive CD8 T cells were FACS-sorted as CD8+CD4-CCR7+CD45RA+ and collected into RLT Plus buffer. To test detection sensitivity, Jurkat RNA equal to some 11 TCR copies was added to samples of 20,000-1,000,000 naive CD8 T cells. CD8 T cells were enriched using RosetteSep CD8+ T Cell Enrichment Cocktail and Ficoll-Paque, and the enriched cells then underwent ACK red cell lysis. CDR3 length: 15 amino acids, cysteine to phenylalanine. The DNA shown is the 45-base CDR3, in frame from base 1. Via the germline V gene (reference sequence), CDR1 is DFQATT and CDR2 SNEGSKA. V and J are truncated by 5 bases and 0 bases respectively, leaving an intervening sequence of 15 bases.

The chain is assembled from TRBV20-1 and TRBJ2-3, with no D gene named confidently. The receptor was isolated from a human donor in good health. Some libraries in this study had Jurkat cell RNA spiked in. Sequenced: naive CD8+ T cells from blood, with Jurkat cell RNA spiked in. What this sample's cell subset or site label stands for: FACS-sorted CD8+CD4-CCR7+CD45RA+ naive T cells. The DNA sequence is given as TGCAGTGCTGTATCTAACGGCCGTAGCACAGATACGCAGTATTTT. Its translation is CSAVSNGRSTDTQYF.